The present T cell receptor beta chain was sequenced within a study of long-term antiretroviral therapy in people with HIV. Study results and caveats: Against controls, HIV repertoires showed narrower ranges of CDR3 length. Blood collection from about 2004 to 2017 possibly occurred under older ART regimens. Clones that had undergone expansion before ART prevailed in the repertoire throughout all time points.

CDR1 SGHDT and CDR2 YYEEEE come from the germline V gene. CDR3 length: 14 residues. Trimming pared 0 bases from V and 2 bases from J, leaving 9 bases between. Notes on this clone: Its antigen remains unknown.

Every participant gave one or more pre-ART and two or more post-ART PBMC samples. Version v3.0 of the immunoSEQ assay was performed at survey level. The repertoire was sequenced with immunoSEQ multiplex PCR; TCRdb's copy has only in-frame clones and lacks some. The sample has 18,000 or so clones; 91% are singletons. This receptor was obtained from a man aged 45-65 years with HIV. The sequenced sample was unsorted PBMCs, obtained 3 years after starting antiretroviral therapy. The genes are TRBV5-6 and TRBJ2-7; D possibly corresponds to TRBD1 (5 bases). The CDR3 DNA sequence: TGTGCCAGCAGCTTGGGGACAAATACCTACGAGCAGTACTTC. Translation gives CASSLGTNTYEQYF.